This T cell receptor beta chain was captured by sequencing in a study of blood T cells in healthy people across ages. Regarding the study as a whole: A strong correlation was seen between TCR beta diversity and naive T cell percentage.

Sample donors were healthy Caucasian individuals that came from Russia, aged roughly 6 to 90. V shed 2 bases and J shed 7 bases, with 15 bases lying between them. This CDR3 region has 14 residues. Per the germline V gene, CDR1 is SGHDT and CDR2 is YYEEEE. With a J-beta primer mix and a sample-barcoded 5' primer, a second PCR ran roughly 6 to 11 cycles. TCRdb passed the 5' RACE reads through MiXCR, listing each CDR3 protein once. The sample lists approximately 2,000,000 distinct CDR3 sequences, around 42% occurring once. On this clonotype itself: Its target is unknown.

Input material: blood. This clonotype originated in a human donor in good health. The genes are TRBV5-6 and TRBJ2-5, with no clear D. Written as DNA, the CDR3 is TGTGCCAGCAGCTTTGGTTCGAGCGAGGCGACCCAGTACTTC. This codes for CASSFGSSEATQYF.